This record looks at one T cell receptor (beta chain) sequence and its context. Its antigen is unknown. Time point: week 5, during vaccination. A 20-mer mutant IDH1 peptide at 300 ug was injected subcutaneously with topical imiquimod. Libraries were prepared by immunoSEQ multiplex PCR; TCRdb keeps only in-frame clonotypes and omits some of them. The data show roughly 72,000 clones, with more than 85% seen just once and 0.56% held by the top ten. The data were taken from a study of a mutant IDH1 vaccine in newly diagnosed glioma. For the study at large: Patients were started on vaccination 4-6 weeks after radiotherapy alone, or with temozolomide cycles.

Trimming stripped 8 bases from V and 2 bases from J, with 19 bases between. In germline, CDR1 is SGHVS, CDR2 FQNEAQ. This CDR3 spans 15 amino acids. Sample: PBMCs, taken from a glioma patient whose treatment included an IDH1 peptide vaccine. V usage is TRBV7-8 and J usage is TRBJ2-7; D perhaps matches TRBD2 (7 bases). This receptor was obtained from a woman aged 50 to 65 with glioma. The CDR3 DNA sequence: TGTGCCAGCCGCCCCCCGCGGGGGCGACCCTACGAGCAGTACTTC. Translation gives CASRPPRGRPYEQYF.